This record concerns one TCR beta chain sequence. Its antigen is currently unknown. The V gene lost 0 bases and the J gene lost 0 bases, with 9 bases spanning the gap. This CDR3 contains 15 residues. Germline V lookup: CDR1 MNHEY, CDR2 SVGAGI. The data derive from a study of cytomegalovirus exposure and HLA in healthy donors. The protocol was immunoSEQ multiplex PCR, while the TCRdb copy is restricted to in-frame clones and leaves out a portion. The sample has approximately 150,000 clones; less than 95% are singletons. Study-wide results and limits: It was found in a later analysis that first-cohort TCR clusters tended to co-occur in the 90 to 150 validation repertoires.

The sequenced material came from PBMCs. The sequence derives from a young woman in good health and CMV-seropositive. The chain carries TRBV6-5 and TRBJ2-7, with D possibly being TRBD2 (5 bases). CDR3 sequence reads: CASSYSGGPSYEQYF. The CDR3 DNA is TGTGCCAGCAGTTACTCCGGAGGCCCCTCCTACGAGCAGTACTTC.